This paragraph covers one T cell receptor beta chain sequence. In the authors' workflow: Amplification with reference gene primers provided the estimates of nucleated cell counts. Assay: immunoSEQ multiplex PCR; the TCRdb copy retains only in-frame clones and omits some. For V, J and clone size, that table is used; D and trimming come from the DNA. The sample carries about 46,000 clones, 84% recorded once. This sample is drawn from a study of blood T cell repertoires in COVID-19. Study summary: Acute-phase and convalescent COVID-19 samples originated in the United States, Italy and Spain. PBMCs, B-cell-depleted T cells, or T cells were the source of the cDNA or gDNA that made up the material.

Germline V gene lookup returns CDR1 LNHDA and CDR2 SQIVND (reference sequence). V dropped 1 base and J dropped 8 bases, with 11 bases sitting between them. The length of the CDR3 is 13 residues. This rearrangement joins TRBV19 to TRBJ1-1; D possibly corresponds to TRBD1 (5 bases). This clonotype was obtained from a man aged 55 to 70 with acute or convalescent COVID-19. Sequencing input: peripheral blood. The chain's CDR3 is CASSIGIGAEAFF. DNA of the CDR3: TGTGCCAGTAGTATAGGTATAGGGGCCGAAGCTTTCTTT.